The T cell receptor (beta chain) described here comes from a study of shared clonotypes between healthy human individuals. Across the study: Each donor contributed plates that comprised three CD4 naive, three CD4 memory, two CD8 naive and one CD8 memory.

Trimming stripped 2 bases from V and 3 bases from J, with 11 bases between. This CDR3 contains 14 residues. The germline CDR1 and CDR2 sequences are MNHEY and SMNVEV (reference sequence). Study-wide findings and caveats: Shared across a few donors were about 4.6% of the naive CD4 clonotypes. The diversity represented, both genetic and in exposure history, was limited by few donors.

Worth noting for this clone: Its antigen is not identified.

The naive CD8 fraction comprised CD45RO-negative cells positively selected for CCR7 and excluded terminally differentiated effector memory CD45RA+ cells. Using immunoSEQ multiplex PCR, the repertoire was profiled, and TCRdb retains in-frame clones only, with some absent. The sample includes around 2,000,000 clones, about 92% of them seen just once. The receptor was isolated from a young man in good health. Some clones in this sample may be carry-over from other donors' samples. J is TRBJ2-7 and V is TRBV27; D unresolved. Sequencing was performed on naive CD8+ T cells from PBMCs. For the CDR3, the DNA is TGTGCCAGCAGTTTAGGCAGTAGCCTCTACGAGCAGTACTTC. Translated: CASSLGSSLYEQYF.